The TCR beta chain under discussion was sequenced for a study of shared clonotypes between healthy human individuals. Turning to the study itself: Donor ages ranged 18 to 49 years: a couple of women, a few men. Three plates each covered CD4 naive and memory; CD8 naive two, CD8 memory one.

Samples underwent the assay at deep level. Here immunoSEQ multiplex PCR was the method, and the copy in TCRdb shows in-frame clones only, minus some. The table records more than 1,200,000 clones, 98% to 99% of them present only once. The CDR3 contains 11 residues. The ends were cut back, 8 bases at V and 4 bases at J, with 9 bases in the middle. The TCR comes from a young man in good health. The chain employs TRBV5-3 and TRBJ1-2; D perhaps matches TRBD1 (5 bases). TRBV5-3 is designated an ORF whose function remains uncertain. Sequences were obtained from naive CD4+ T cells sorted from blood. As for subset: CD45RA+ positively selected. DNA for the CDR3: TGTGCCAGCATGGGGGGCTATGGCTACACCTTC. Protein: CASMGGYGYTF.